The 8 T cell receptor beta chains presented below share a single source sample, sequenced in a study of blood T cell repertoires in COVID-19. Repertoires were generated with immunoSEQ multiplex PCR, while TCRdb's copy carries only in-frame clones and drops some. The repertoire holds about 80,000 clones, with 84% as singletons. Material: peripheral blood. Every receptor here comes from a man aged 45-65 years with acute or convalescent COVID-19.

The rearrangement links TRBV28 to TRBJ2-3; 7 positions agree with TRBD1. The CDR3 is made up of 13 amino acids. V trimming: 6 bases; J trimming: 2 bases; junction bases outside the gene matches: 2. CDR1 is MDHEN and CDR2 is SYDVKM in the germline V gene. The CDR3 sequence: CASRTGLTDTQYF. The CDR3 bases are TGTGCCAGCAGGACAGGGCTCACAGATACGCAGTATTTT. The full variable domain, in which reference TRBV28 and TRBJ2-3 provide the parts outside the CDR3, is DVKVTQSSRYLVKRTGEKVFLECVQDMDHENMFWYRQDPGLGLRLIYFSYDVKMKEKGDIPEGYSVSREKKERFSLILESASTNQTSMYLCASRTGLTDTQYFGPGTRLTVL.

This clone was recorded a few times. The chain recombines TRBV11-3 with TRBJ1-1, with 10 bases lining up with TRBD1. The V and J ends lost 5 bases and 5 bases, in that order; junction bases with no gene match: 11. Per the germline V gene, CDR1 is SGHNT and CDR2 is YENEEA. CDR3 size: 16 residues. For the CDR3, the DNA is TGTGCCAGCAGCCCAGGGACAGGGGCTGGTGGGACTGAAGCTTTCTTT. Translated: CASSPGTGAGGTEAFF. Filled out from reference TRBV11-3 and TRBJ1-1, the complete variable domain reads EAGVVQSPRYKIIEKKQPVAFWCNPISGHNTLYWYLQNLGQGPELLIRYENEEAVDDSQLPKDRFSAERLKGVDSTLKIQPAELGDSAVYLCASSPGTGAGGTEAFFGQGTRLTVV.

The chain uses TRBV10-1 and TRBJ2-1; perhaps TRBD1 as D (5 bases). The V gene's germline CDR1 is WNHNN and CDR2 SYGVQD (reference sequence). Trimming left V 5 bases short and J 4 bases short, with 12 bases between. The CDR3 has 14 residues. The chain's CDR3 is CASSRGSPYNEQFF. The CDR3 region has the DNA TGCGCCAGCAGTAGGGGAAGCCCTTACAATGAGCAGTTCTTC.

The chain carries TRBV9 and TRBJ1-1, with unresolved D. Germline V gene lookup returns CDR1 SGDLS and CDR2 YYNGEE. V was pared by 0 bases and J by 3 bases, with 12 bases between. This CDR3 comprises 15 residues. The CDR3: CASSVESGFYTEAFF. The CDR3 coding sequence is TGTGCCAGCAGCGTAGAGTCGGGGTTCTACACTGAAGCTTTCTTT.

V and J are TRBV3-1 (or the pseudogene TRBV3-2) and TRBJ1-4; TRBD1 matches at 7 bases. CDR3 size: 20 residues. Per germline, CDR1 LGHDT and CDR2 YNNKEL (reference sequence). The ends lost 1 base at V and 7 bases at J; junction bases unmatched: 21. CDR3 in amino acids: CASSQAQVGRGVQRSEKLFF. The DNA for the CDR3 is TGTGCCAGCAGCCAAGCCCAAGTGGGCAGGGGGGTGCAGAGGAGTGAAAAACTGTTTTTT.

The genes are TRBV19 and TRBJ2-1; 10 nucleotides match TRBD2. CDR1 and CDR2 from the germline V gene are LNHDA and SQIVND (reference sequence). The CDR3 is made up of 18 amino acids. The trim removed 5 bases at V and 6 bases at J, leaving 16 bases unmatched. The CDR3 DNA follows: TGTGCCAGTAGTTTTTGGGCCTCCCTAGCGGGAGACGGCAATGAGCAGTTCTTC. Its protein product is CASSFWASLAGDGNEQFF.

The rearrangement joins TRBV28 to TRBJ2-1; 8 nucleotides line up with TRBD1. V lost 6 bases and J lost 3; bases outside the gene matches: 4. The CDR3 has 14 amino acids. From germline, CDR1 is MDHEN and CDR2 SYDVKM. DNA of the CDR3: TGTGCCAGCAGCACCGGACAGGGCTACAATGAGCAGTTCTTC. It is translated as CASSTGQGYNEQFF.

V usage is TRBV2 and J usage is TRBJ1-5, with 10 bases lining up with TRBD1. V lost 8 bases to trimming and J lost 4 bases; unmatched junction nucleotides: 5. This CDR3 has 14 residues. Germline CDR1 reads SNHLY; CDR2 reads FYNNEI. CDR3 amino acids: CASRSDRGNQPQHF. The CDR3 DNA reads as TGTGCCAGCCGATCGGACAGGGGGAATCAGCCCCAGCATTTT.